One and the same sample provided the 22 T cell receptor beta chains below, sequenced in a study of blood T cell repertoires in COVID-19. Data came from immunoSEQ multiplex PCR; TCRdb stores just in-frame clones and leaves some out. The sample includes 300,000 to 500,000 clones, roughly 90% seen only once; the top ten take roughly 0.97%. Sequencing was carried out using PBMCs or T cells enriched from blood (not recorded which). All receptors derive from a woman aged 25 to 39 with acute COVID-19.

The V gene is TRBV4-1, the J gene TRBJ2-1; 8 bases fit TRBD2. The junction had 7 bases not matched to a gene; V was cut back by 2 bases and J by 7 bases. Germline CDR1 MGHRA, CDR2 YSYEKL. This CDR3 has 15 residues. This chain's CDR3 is CASSQSPGGVNEQFF. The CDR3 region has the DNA TGCGCCAGCAGCCAATCCCCGGGAGGGGTAAATGAGCAGTTCTTC.

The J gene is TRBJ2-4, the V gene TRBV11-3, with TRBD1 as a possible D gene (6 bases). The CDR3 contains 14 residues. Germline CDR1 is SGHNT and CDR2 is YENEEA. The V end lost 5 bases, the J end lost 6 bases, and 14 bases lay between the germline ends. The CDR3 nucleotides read TGTGCCAGCAGCCTAACAGGGTCCTCAAACATTCAGTACTTC. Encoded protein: CASSLTGSSNIQYF.

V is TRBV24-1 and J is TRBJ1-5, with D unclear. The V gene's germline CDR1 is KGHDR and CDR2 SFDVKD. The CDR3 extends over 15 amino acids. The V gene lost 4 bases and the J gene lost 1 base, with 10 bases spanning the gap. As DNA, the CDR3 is TGTGCCACCAGTGACACCAGAGGAAGCAATCAGCCCCAGCATTTT. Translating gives CATSDTRGSNQPQHF.

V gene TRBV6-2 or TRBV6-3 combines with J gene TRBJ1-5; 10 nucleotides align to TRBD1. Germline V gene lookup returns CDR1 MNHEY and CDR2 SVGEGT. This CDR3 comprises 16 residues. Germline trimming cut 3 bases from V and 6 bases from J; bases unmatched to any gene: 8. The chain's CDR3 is CASSYSTGGIGQPQHF. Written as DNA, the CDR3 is TGTGCCAGCAGTTATTCGACAGGGGGCATCGGTCAGCCCCAGCATTTT.

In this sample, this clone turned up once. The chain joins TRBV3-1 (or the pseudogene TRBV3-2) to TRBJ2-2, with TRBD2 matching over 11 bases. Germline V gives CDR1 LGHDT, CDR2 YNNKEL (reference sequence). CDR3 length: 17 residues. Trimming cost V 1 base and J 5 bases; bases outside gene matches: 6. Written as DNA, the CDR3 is TGTGCCAGCAGCCAAGCCCGGACTAGCGGGCATACCGGGGAGCTGTTTTTT. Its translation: CASSQARTSGHTGELFF.

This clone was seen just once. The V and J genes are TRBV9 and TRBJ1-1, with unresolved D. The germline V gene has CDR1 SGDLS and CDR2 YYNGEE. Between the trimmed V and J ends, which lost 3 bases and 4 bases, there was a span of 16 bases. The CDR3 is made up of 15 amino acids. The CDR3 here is CASSADDGLITEAFF. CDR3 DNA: TGTGCCAGCAGCGCCGACGATGGGCTGATCACTGAAGCTTTCTTT.

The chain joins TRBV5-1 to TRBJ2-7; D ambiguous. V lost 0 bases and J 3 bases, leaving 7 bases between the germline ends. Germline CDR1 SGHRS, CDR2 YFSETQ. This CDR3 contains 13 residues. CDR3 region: CASSLGDFYEQYF. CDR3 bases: TGCGCCAGCAGCTTGGGAGACTTCTACGAGCAGTACTTC.

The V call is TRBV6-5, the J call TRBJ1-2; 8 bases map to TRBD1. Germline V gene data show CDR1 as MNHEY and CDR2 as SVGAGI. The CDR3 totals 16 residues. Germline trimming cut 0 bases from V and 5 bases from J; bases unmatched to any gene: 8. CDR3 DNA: TGTGCCAGCAGTTACTCAATCGGAGGGACAGGATATGGCTACACCTTC. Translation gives CASSYSIGGTGYGYTF.

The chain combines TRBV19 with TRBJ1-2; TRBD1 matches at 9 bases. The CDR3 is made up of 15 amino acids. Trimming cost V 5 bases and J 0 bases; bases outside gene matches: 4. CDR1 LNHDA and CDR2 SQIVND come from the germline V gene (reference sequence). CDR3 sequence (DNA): TGTGCCAGTAGTGGCGGACAGGGGACTAACTATGGCTACACCTTC. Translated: CASSGGQGTNYGYTF.

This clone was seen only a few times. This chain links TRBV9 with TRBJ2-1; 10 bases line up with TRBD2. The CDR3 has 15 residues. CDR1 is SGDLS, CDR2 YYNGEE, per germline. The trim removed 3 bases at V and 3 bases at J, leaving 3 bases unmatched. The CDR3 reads CASSETSGVYNEQFF. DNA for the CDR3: TGTGCCAGCAGCGAAACTAGCGGGGTCTACAATGAGCAGTTCTTC.

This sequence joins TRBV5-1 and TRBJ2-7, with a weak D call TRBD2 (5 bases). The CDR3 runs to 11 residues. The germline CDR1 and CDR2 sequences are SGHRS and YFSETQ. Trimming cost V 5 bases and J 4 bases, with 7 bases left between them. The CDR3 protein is CASRSGYEQYF. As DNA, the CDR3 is TGCGCCAGCAGATCGGGGTACGAGCAGTACTTC.

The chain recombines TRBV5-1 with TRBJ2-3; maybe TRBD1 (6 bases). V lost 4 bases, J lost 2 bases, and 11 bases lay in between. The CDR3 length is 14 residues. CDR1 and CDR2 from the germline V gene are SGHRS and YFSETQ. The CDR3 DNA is TGCGCCAGCAGCCCTCGGACAGCCACAGATACGCAGTATTTT. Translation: CASSPRTATDTQYF.

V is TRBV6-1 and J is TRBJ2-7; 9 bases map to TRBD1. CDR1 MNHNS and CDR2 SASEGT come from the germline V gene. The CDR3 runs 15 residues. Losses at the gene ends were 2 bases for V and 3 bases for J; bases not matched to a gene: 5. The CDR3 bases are TGTGCCAGCAGTGAATCCGGGACAGGGAACTACGAGCAGTACTTC. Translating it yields CASSESGTGNYEQYF.

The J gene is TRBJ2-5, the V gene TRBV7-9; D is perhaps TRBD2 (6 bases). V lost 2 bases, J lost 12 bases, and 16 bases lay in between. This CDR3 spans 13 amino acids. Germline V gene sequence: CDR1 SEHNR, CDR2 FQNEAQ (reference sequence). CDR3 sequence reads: CASSLPQDLAKYF. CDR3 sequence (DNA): TGTGCCAGCAGCTTACCCCAGGACCTAGCGAAGTACTTC.

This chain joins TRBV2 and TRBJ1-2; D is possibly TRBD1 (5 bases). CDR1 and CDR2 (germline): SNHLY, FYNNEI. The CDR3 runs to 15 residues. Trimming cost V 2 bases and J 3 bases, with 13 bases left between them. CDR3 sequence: CASSELGHQYYGYTF. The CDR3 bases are TGTGCCAGCAGTGAACTCGGACATCAGTACTATGGCTACACCTTC.

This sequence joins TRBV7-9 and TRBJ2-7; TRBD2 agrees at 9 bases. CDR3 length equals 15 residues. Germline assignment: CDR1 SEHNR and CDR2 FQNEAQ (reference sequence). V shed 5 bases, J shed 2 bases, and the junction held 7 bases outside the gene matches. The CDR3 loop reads CASSPGAGGTYEQYF. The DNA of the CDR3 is TGTGCCAGCAGCCCAGGGGCGGGGGGGACCTACGAGCAGTACTTC.

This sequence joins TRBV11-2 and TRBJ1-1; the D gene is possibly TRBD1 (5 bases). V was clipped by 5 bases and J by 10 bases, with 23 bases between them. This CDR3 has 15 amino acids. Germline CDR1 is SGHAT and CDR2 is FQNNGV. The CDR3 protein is CASSLWPDDRRGAFF. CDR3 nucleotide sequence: TGTGCCAGCAGCCTCTGGCCCGACGACAGAAGAGGAGCTTTCTTT.

The CDR3 nucleotides are TGTGCCAGCAGTTTATTGCGGTCTGGAGGCTACACCTTC. This gives the protein CASSLLRSGGYTF. The chain links TRBV27 to TRBJ1-2; D is ambiguous. The ends were cut back, 1 base at V and 8 bases at J, with 11 bases in the middle. The CDR3 is 13 amino acids. CDR1 and CDR2 (germline): MNHEY, SMNVEV (reference sequence).

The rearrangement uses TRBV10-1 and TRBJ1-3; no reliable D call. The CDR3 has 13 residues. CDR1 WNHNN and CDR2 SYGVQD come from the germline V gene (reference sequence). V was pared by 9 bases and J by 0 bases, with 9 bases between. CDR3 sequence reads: CARARNSGNTIYF. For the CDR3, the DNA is TGCGCCAGGGCCAGGAACTCTGGAAACACCATATATTTT.

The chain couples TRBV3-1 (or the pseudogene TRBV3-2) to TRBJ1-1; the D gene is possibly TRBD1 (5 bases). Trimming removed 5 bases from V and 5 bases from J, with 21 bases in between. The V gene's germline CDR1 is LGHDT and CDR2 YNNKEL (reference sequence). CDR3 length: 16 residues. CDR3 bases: TGTGCCAGCAGCTCAAGATCCCAGGGTTTGTGGACTGAAGCTTTCTTT. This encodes CASSSRSQGLWTEAFF.

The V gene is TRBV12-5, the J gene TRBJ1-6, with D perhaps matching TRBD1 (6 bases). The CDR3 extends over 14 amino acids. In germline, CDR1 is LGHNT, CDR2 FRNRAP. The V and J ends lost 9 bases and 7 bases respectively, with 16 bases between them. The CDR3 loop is CASGPGQANSPLHF. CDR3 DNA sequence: TGTGCTAGCGGACCGGGACAAGCAAATTCACCCCTCCACTTT.

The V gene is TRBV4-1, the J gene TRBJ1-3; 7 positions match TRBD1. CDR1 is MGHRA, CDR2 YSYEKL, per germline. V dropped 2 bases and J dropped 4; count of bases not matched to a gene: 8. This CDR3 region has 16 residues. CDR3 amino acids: CASSQLDRAPGNTIYF. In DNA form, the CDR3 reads TGCGCCAGCAGCCAACTCGACAGGGCGCCGGGAAACACCATATATTTT.